This entry lists 13 T cell receptor beta chains sequenced from one sample in a study of cytomegalovirus exposure and HLA in healthy donors. 60 Vbeta and 13 Jbeta primers were used in PCR. Measured with immunoSEQ multiplex PCR; TCRdb has only the in-frame clones, and not every one. The repertoire consists of some 140,000 clones, with around 77% occurring once and the leading ten covering approximately 0.94%. Sample: PBMCs. Every receptor here comes from a woman aged 55-70 years in good health and CMV-seronegative.

In its sample, this clone was seen a few times. The chain uses TRBV2 and TRBJ2-7; 8 bases map to TRBD1. CDR3 length: 15 residues. The V gene end was trimmed by 3 bases and the J gene end by 3 bases; junction bases not matched to a gene: 7. Per the germline V gene, CDR1 is SNHLY and CDR2 is FYNNEI. The CDR3 bases are TGTGCCAGCAGTGACCAGGGGACAGGTGACTACGAGCAGTACTTC. This encodes CASSDQGTGDYEQYF.

The genes are TRBV29-1 and TRBJ2-5; the D gene is possibly TRBD1 (7 bases). V was shortened by 5 bases and J by 5 bases, with 15 bases between the two germline ends. Germline CDR1 is SQVTM and CDR2 is ANQGSEA. This CDR3 spans 13 amino acids. CDR3 sequence reads: CSVYRGGTETQYF. CDR3 DNA sequence: TGCAGCGTTTACAGGGGAGGTACGGAGACCCAGTACTTC.

This clone has a handful of counts. The DNA of the CDR3 is TGTGCCTGGAACCACAGGGGGTCTGGAAACACCATATATTTT. This encodes CAWNHRGSGNTIYF. The V and J genes are TRBV30 and TRBJ1-3, with 8 nucleotides matching TRBD1. Germline CDR1 and CDR2: GTSNPN and SVGIG (reference sequence). The J segment lost 1 base and the V segment lost 4 bases, leaving 3 bases of the junction unmatched. The CDR3 is made up of 14 amino acids.

The chain has TRBV5-6 and TRBJ2-5, with 7 bases lining up with TRBD1. The CDR3 has 16 amino acids. J gave up 4 bases and V 0 bases, and 9 bases lay outside the gene matches. Germline V CDR1 and CDR2: SGHDT, YYEEEE. CDR3 coding DNA: TGTGCCAGCAGCTTGGTCGACAGGGCGATTGGAGAGACCCAGTACTTC. It yields the protein CASSLVDRAIGETQYF.

Note on this clone: Its ends do not fully match the called genes, so a read error is possible. V is TRBV7-9 and J is TRBJ1-5, with 10 bases that match TRBD1. Germline-derived CDR1 and CDR2 are SEHNR and FQNEAQ (reference sequence). The CDR3 loop spans 18 amino acids. The CDR3 loop is CSSSLETPGQGLNQPQHF. The DNA of the CDR3 is TGTTCCAGCAGCCTAGAAACTCCGGGACAGGGGCTTAATCAGCCCCAGCATTTT.

The genes are TRBV4-1 and TRBJ1-1; tentatively, D is TRBD1 (5 bases). The CDR3 length is 15 residues. The V gene lost 0 bases and the J gene lost 4 bases, with 12 bases spanning the gap. Germline CDR1 is MGHRA and CDR2 is YSYEKL. CDR3 amino acids: CASSQDARVGTEAFF. CDR3 coding DNA: TGCGCCAGCAGCCAAGACGCCAGGGTGGGCACTGAAGCTTTCTTT.

The rearrangement joins TRBV30 to TRBJ2-7; 13 nucleotides line up with TRBD2. CDR1 is GTSNPN and CDR2 is SVGIG in the germline V gene (reference sequence). There are 15 residues in the CDR3. After removal of 7 bases from V and 2 bases from J, the junction contained 8 bases not matched to a gene. The CDR3 spells CASTGTSGTTYEQYF. CDR3 nucleotide sequence: TGTGCCTCAACAGGGACTAGCGGGACCACCTACGAGCAGTACTTC.

The gene calls are TRBV4-1 and TRBJ2-1, with TRBD2 as a possible D gene (6 bases). The CDR3 is 17 residues long. Trimming left V 0 bases short and J 3 bases short, with 15 bases between. CDR1 and CDR2 (germline): MGHRA, YSYEKL. CDR3 amino acids: CASSQEWVTSGYNEQFF. CDR3 DNA: TGCGCCAGCAGCCAAGAGTGGGTGACTAGTGGCTACAATGAGCAGTTCTTC.

The chain combines TRBV7-8 with TRBJ2-3; 13 bases match TRBD2. Germline V gives CDR1 SGHVS, CDR2 FQNEAQ. The CDR3 totals 16 residues. V shed 4 bases and J 3 bases; nucleotides not matched to a gene: 4. The DNA of the CDR3 is TGTGCCAGCAGCTCCGGACTAGCGGGGGTTACAGATACGCAGTATTTT. This sequence encodes CASSSGLAGVTDTQYF. The whole variable domain, remainder taken from reference TRBV7-8 and TRBJ2-3, is GAGVSQSPRYKVAKRGQDVALRCDPISGHVSLFWYQQALGQGPEFLTYFQNEAQLDKSGLPSDRFFAERPEGSVSTLKIQRTQQEDSAVYLCASSSGLAGVTDTQYFGPGTRLTVL.

In its sample, this clone was seen once. V usage is TRBV18 and J usage is TRBJ2-5; TRBD2 agrees at 14 bases. The ends lost 4 bases at V and 4 bases at J; junction bases unmatched: 2. The length of the CDR3 is 15 residues. Germline V gives CDR1 KGHSH, CDR2 LQKENI. The CDR3 here is CASSQGLAGVETQYF. In DNA, the CDR3 is TGTGCCAGCTCACAGGGACTAGCGGGAGTAGAGACCCAGTACTTC.

The V call is TRBV4-1, the J call TRBJ2-7, with D perhaps TRBD2 (6 bases). The CDR3 totals 14 residues. The V and J ends lost 0 bases and 5 bases respectively, with 11 bases between them. Germline V gene data show CDR1 as MGHRA and CDR2 as YSYEKL. The CDR3 is CASSQDGASDEQYF. The DNA for the CDR3 is TGCGCCAGCAGCCAAGATGGGGCTAGCGACGAGCAGTACTTC.

The V and J genes are TRBV28 and TRBJ2-5; TRBD2 is a possible D gene (5 bases). The CDR3 runs to 17 residues. Germline V lookup: CDR1 MDHEN, CDR2 SYDVKM. V was shortened by 2 bases and J by 5 bases, with 21 bases between the two germline ends. CDR3 nucleotides: TGTGCCAGCAGTTTACCCCTCGGTAGGCGGGTTCGGGAGACCCAGTACTTC. Encoded protein: CASSLPLGRRVRETQYF.

The V call is TRBV19, the J call TRBJ1-5; D is uncertain. CDR3 length: 16 amino acids. V was trimmed by 3 bases and J by 7 bases, leaving 19 bases between them. The V gene's germline CDR1 is LNHDA and CDR2 SQIVND (reference sequence). In DNA, the CDR3 is TGTGCCAGTAGTATGGTAAGGGCAGGAGGGAGACAGCCCCAGCATTTT. This encodes CASSMVRAGGRQPQHF.